These 29 T cell receptor beta chains originate from one sample sequenced in a study of blood T cell repertoires in COVID-19. The protocol was immunoSEQ multiplex PCR, while the TCRdb copy is restricted to in-frame clones and leaves out a portion. The sample contains about 160,000 clones, about four fifths of which appear only once. The sequenced material came from peripheral blood. Receptors were obtained from a man between 65 and 79 years old with acute or convalescent COVID-19.

The V gene is TRBV28, the J gene TRBJ2-7; possible D gene TRBD1, 6 bases. This CDR3 has 14 residues. Germline assignment: CDR1 MDHEN and CDR2 SYDVKM. Trimming stripped 8 bases from V and 6 bases from J, with 20 bases between. CDR3 nucleotide sequence: TGTGCCAGCGGCCAGGGGTCGTCATATGGCGAGCAGTACTTC. It specifies CASGQGSSYGEQYF.

The chain couples TRBV11-2 to TRBJ1-1; D gene uncertain. Trimming shortened V by 3 bases and J by 1 base, and 9 bases separated the two germline ends. CDR1 and CDR2 from the germline V gene are SGHAT and FQNNGV. There are 14 residues in the CDR3. The CDR3 spells CASSFTPPNTEAFF. The CDR3, as DNA: TGTGCCAGCAGCTTTACTCCCCCGAACACTGAAGCTTTCTTT. Filled out from reference TRBV11-2 and TRBJ1-1, the complete variable domain reads EAGVAQSPRYKIIEKRQSVAFWCNPISGHATLYWYQQILGQGPKLLIQFQNNGVVDDSQLPKDRFSAERLKGVDSTLKIQPAKLEDSAVYLCASSFTPPNTEAFFGQGTRLTVV.

This clone has a handful of counts. The V and J genes are TRBV6-1 and TRBJ1-1; the D is unclear. Looked up from germline, CDR1 is MNHNS and CDR2 is SASEGT. CDR3 length: 14 amino acids. V was clipped by 2 bases and J by 6 bases, with 13 bases between them. The CDR3 region is CASSEPPFIAEAFF. The CDR3 DNA reads as TGTGCCAGCAGTGAACCCCCATTCATAGCTGAAGCTTTCTTT.

This chain uses TRBV7-8 with TRBJ2-1; D is possibly TRBD2 (5 bases). V lost 6 bases and J 7 bases, leaving 16 bases between the germline ends. This CDR3 spans 14 amino acids. Germline V gives CDR1 SGHVS, CDR2 FQNEAQ. CDR3 protein: CASSQRTPGNEQFF. CDR3 nucleotide sequence: TGTGCCAGCAGTCAGAGGACTCCGGGGAATGAGCAGTTCTTC.

V usage is TRBV7-3 and J usage is TRBJ2-1, with TRBD2 matching over 10 bases. Germline CDR1 is SGHTA and CDR2 is FQGTGA. Trimming cost V 1 base and J 5 bases; bases outside gene matches: 11. The CDR3 contains 18 residues. The CDR3 nucleotides are TGTGCCAGCAGCTTAAACCCCCCCGGGACTAGCGCCCACAATGAGCAGTTCTTC. Amino acids: CASSLNPPGTSAHNEQFF.

The V call is TRBV6-6, the J call TRBJ1-4, with 9 bases identical to TRBD1. This CDR3 is built from 14 residues. V trimming: 6 bases; J trimming: 8 bases; junction bases outside the gene matches: 7. Germline V gene sequence: CDR1 MNHNY, CDR2 SVGAGI (reference sequence). CDR3 sequence: CASRMTGGVEKLFF. The CDR3 coding sequence is TGTGCCAGCAGGATGACAGGGGGGGTGGAAAAACTGTTTTTT.

In this sample, this clone turned up many times. The CDR3 DNA is TGCAGCGTTATATCCTTACACGGGACACCCACCGGGGAGCTGTTTTTT. The encoded protein is CSVISLHGTPTGELFF. This chain joins TRBV29-1 and TRBJ2-2, with a weak D call TRBD1 (6 bases). CDR1 SQVTM and CDR2 ANQGSEA come from the germline V gene. This CDR3 is 16 amino acids long. The V end lost 5 bases, the J end lost 4 bases, and 20 bases lay between the germline ends.

The rearrangement links TRBV2 to TRBJ1-2, with a tentative D call TRBD1 (6 bases). CDR3 length equals 12 residues. V was trimmed by 6 bases and J by 4 bases, leaving 9 bases between them. The V gene's germline CDR1 is SNHLY and CDR2 FYNNEI. CDR3 sequence reads: CASRRTAYGYTF. The CDR3 bases are TGTGCCAGCAGGAGGACAGCCTATGGCTACACCTTC. Filled out from reference TRBV2 and TRBJ1-2, the complete variable domain reads EPEVTQTPSHQVTQMGQEVILRCVPISNHLYFYWYRQILGQKVEFLVSFYNNEISEKSEIFDDQFSVERPDGSNFTLKIRSTKLEDSAMYFCASRRTAYGYTFGSGTRLTVV.

This clone has more than one count but fewer than ten. The chain joins TRBV4-1 to TRBJ2-1; 10 positions match TRBD2. V was pared by 0 bases and J by 4 bases, with 15 bases of the junction left unmatched. Germline CDR1 reads MGHRA; CDR2 reads YSYEKL. The CDR3 contains 20 residues. In DNA form, the CDR3 reads TGCGCCAGCAGCCAAGAGCGGTCCCCAGCGGGAGGGCCGGGGTACAATGAGCAGTTCTTC. It specifies CASSQERSPAGGPGYNEQFF.

This chain links TRBV7-2 with TRBJ2-2, with 10 bases aligning to TRBD2. Trimming removed 5 bases from V and 5 bases from J; junction bases left unmatched: 8. The germline V gene encodes CDR1 SGHTA and CDR2 FQGNSA. This CDR3 comprises 16 residues. The chain's CDR3 is CASSPSGGAVTGELFF. The CDR3 DNA reads TGTGCCAGCAGCCCAAGCGGGGGGGCCGTAACCGGGGAGCTGTTTTTT.

The rearrangement uses TRBV5-1 and TRBJ2-5, with 8 bases matching TRBD1. This CDR3 region has 14 residues. With V trimmed by 4 bases and J by 5 bases, 7 bases remained unmatched. Germline V gives CDR1 SGHRS, CDR2 YFSETQ. The CDR3 DNA follows: TGCGCCAGCAGCGGATATGGACAGGGTGAGACCCAGTACTTC. It specifies CASSGYGQGETQYF.

The J gene is TRBJ2-4, the V gene TRBV29-1, with 9 bases fitting TRBD1. Germline V lookup: CDR1 SQVTM, CDR2 ANQGSEA. The CDR3 consists of 14 residues. Trimming cost V 6 bases and J 6 bases; bases outside gene matches: 9. CDR3 residues: CSVLRDRATNIQYF. In DNA, the CDR3 is TGCAGCGTCCTCCGGGACAGGGCAACAAACATTCAGTACTTC.

The chain carries TRBV14 and TRBJ1-2, with D possibly TRBD1 on 5 matching bases. Looked up from germline, CDR1 is SGHDN and CDR2 is FVKESK. Trimming removed 2 bases at V and 2 bases at J, with 9 bases between. There are 14 residues in the CDR3. The CDR3 DNA sequence: TGTGCCAGCAGCCAAAGCAGGACAAACTATGGCTACACCTTC. This sequence encodes CASSQSRTNYGYTF.

This CDR3 is CASSQVSGTVDEQFF. The CDR3 coding sequence is TGTGCCAGCAGCCAAGTATCGGGAACCGTAGATGAGCAGTTCTTC. This chain connects TRBV3-1 (or the pseudogene TRBV3-2) to TRBJ2-1, with TRBD2 as a possible D gene (5 bases). The CDR3 is made up of 15 amino acids. The germline CDR1 and CDR2 sequences are LGHDT and YNNKEL (reference sequence). V lost 1 base, J lost 8 bases, and 15 bases lay in between.

Worth noting for this clone: The same CDR3 is also encoded by other DNA sequences in this sample. Written as DNA, the CDR3 is TGTGCCAGCAGCCTCGGCGGGGGTCAGCCCCAGCATTTT. It is translated as CASSLGGGQPQHF. This chain uses TRBV11-2 with TRBJ1-5; possible D gene TRBD1, 5 bases. Germline CDR1 reads SGHAT; CDR2 reads FQNNGV. The CDR3 extends over 13 amino acids. Deletions cut 5 bases from V and 6 bases from J, with 11 bases between.

This clone was detected once. The V call is TRBV25-1, the J call TRBJ1-6, with D hard to call. Per the germline V gene, CDR1 is MGHDK and CDR2 is SYGVNS. This CDR3 is built from 14 residues. Trimming stripped 5 bases from V and 8 bases from J, with 13 bases between. The CDR3 sequence: CASSQSGTDSPLHF. CDR3 DNA: TGTGCCAGCAGTCAGTCCGGTACAGATTCACCCCTCCACTTT.

The chain employs TRBV5-1 and TRBJ2-1, with 8 bases aligning to TRBD1. V shed 5 bases, J shed 4 bases, and the junction held 8 bases outside the gene matches. This CDR3 is built from 15 residues. Germline values: CDR1 SGHRS, CDR2 YFSETQ. For the CDR3, the DNA is TGCGCCAGCAGTGACGGGACAGGAGATTACAATGAGCAGTTCTTC. As protein: CASSDGTGDYNEQFF.

The chain joins TRBV29-1 to TRBJ2-1, with 8 bases identical to TRBD2. The CDR3 totals 12 residues. Germline CDR1 reads SQVTM; CDR2 reads ANQGSEA. Trimming took 4 bases from V and 7 from J; bases not matched to a gene: 3. CDR3 sequence (DNA): TGCAGCGTTGCGGCTAGCGGGAATGAGCAGTTCTTC. Encoded protein: CSVAASGNEQFF.

The rearrangement joins TRBV6-1 to TRBJ1-2; D is perhaps TRBD1 (6 bases). Trimming left V 0 bases short and J 4 bases short, with 12 bases between. The CDR3 has 15 amino acids. Germline CDR1 MNHNS, CDR2 SASEGT. CDR3: CASSEANQGIYGYTF. The CDR3 nucleotides read TGTGCCAGCAGTGAAGCGAATCAGGGGATCTATGGCTACACCTTC.

The chain joins TRBV11-2 to TRBJ2-1; D might be TRBD2 (5 bases). In germline, CDR1 is SGHAT, CDR2 FQNNGV. V was trimmed by 5 bases and J by 0 bases, leaving 8 bases between them. CDR3 length: 14 amino acids. CDR3 residues: CASSRGFSYNEQFF. As DNA, the CDR3 is TGTGCCAGCAGCCGAGGGTTCTCCTACAATGAGCAGTTCTTC.

Only a few counts were recorded for this clone. This chain links TRBV7-9 with TRBJ1-4; D ambiguous. Per the germline V gene, CDR1 is SEHNR and CDR2 is FQNEAQ (reference sequence). V lost 1 base to trimming and J lost 7 bases, with 13 bases between them. CDR3 size: 15 residues. The DNA of the CDR3 is TGTGCCAGCAGCTTAGGCGGGGAAGCTAGTGAAAAACTGTTTTTT. Protein product: CASSLGGEASEKLFF.

The V call is TRBV19, the J call TRBJ2-1, with 8 positions matching TRBD2. The CDR3 extends over 15 amino acids. V gave up 7 bases and J gave up 8 bases; unmatched junction bases: 13. Germline loops: CDR1 LNHDA, CDR2 SQIVND (reference sequence). The chain's CDR3 is CASKVTSGGWDEQFF. The CDR3 DNA sequence: TGTGCCAGTAAGGTAACTAGCGGAGGCTGGGATGAGCAGTTCTTC.

The V gene is TRBV7-2, the J gene TRBJ1-1, with D possibly matching TRBD1 (6 bases). V gave up 5 bases and J gave up 5 bases, with 15 bases separating them. The CDR3 covers 14 residues. The germline V gene has CDR1 SGHTA and CDR2 FQGNSA. Here the CDR3 DNA reads TGTGCCAGCAGCCCAACCGGGGGGGCGACTGAAGCTTTCTTT. Protein: CASSPTGGATEAFF.

V gene TRBV27 combines with J gene TRBJ2-7; 7 nucleotides align to TRBD1. V shed 3 bases, J shed 2 bases, and the junction held 7 bases outside the gene matches. The CDR3 length is 15 residues. The germline CDR1 and CDR2 sequences are MNHEY and SMNVEV (reference sequence). CDR3 DNA sequence: TGTGCCAGCAGTTTGAAACCCGGGACAGCCTACGAGCAGTACTTC. Protein: CASSLKPGTAYEQYF.

The J gene is TRBJ1-4, the V gene TRBV5-1; tentative D call: TRBD1 (5 bases). This CDR3 comprises 14 residues. Germline CDR1 is SGHRS and CDR2 is YFSETQ. Trimming removed 2 bases at V and 3 bases at J, with 8 bases between. This CDR3 is CASSFQGSNEKLFF. CDR3 nucleotides: TGCGCCAGCAGCTTTCAGGGCTCTAATGAAAAACTGTTTTTT.

Notes on this clone: A read error is possible here, since a much larger clone lies one base away. This sample also contains other DNA sequences that code for the same CDR3. The chain joins TRBV4-2 to TRBJ2-2; D unresolved. The CDR3 contains 14 residues. Germline V lookup: CDR1 LGHNA, CDR2 YNFKEQ. The CDR3 here is CASSQDQQTGELFF. Here the CDR3 DNA reads TGTGCTAGCAGCCAAGATCAACAGACCGGGGAGCTGTTTTTT.

This clone has a handful of counts. The V gene is TRBV9, the J gene TRBJ2-1, with D possibly matching TRBD2 (6 bases). V was pared by 0 bases and J by 4 bases, with 11 bases between. In germline, CDR1 is SGDLS, CDR2 YYNGEE. This CDR3 contains 15 residues. The CDR3 loop reads CASSVGLALYNEQFF. The CDR3 region has the DNA TGTGCCAGCAGCGTAGGGCTAGCGCTTTACAATGAGCAGTTCTTC.

The V gene is TRBV2, the J gene TRBJ1-6; 7 bases are shared with TRBD1. The CDR3 is 15 amino acids. CDR1 and CDR2 (germline): SNHLY, FYNNEI. V lost 8 bases and J lost 6; bases outside the gene matches: 10. The CDR3 loop reads CASDTDRKPNSPLHF. Here the CDR3 DNA reads TGTGCCAGCGACACGGACAGGAAGCCTAATTCACCCCTCCACTTT.

The chain is built from TRBV11-3 and TRBJ2-1, with 9 bases identical to TRBD2. Germline V gene lookup returns CDR1 SGHNT and CDR2 YENEEA. The V segment lost 3 bases and the J segment 9 bases; nucleotides outside the gene matches: 9. The CDR3 covers 15 residues. The CDR3 region is CASSFSVAGEGEQFF. The CDR3 bases are TGTGCCAGCAGCTTCTCCGTAGCGGGAGAGGGTGAGCAGTTCTTC. The whole variable domain, remainder taken from reference TRBV11-3 and TRBJ2-1, is EAGVVQSPRYKIIEKKQPVAFWCNPISGHNTLYWYLQNLGQGPELLIRYENEEAVDDSQLPKDRFSAERLKGVDSTLKIQPAELGDSAVYLCASSFSVAGEGEQFFGPGTRLTVL.